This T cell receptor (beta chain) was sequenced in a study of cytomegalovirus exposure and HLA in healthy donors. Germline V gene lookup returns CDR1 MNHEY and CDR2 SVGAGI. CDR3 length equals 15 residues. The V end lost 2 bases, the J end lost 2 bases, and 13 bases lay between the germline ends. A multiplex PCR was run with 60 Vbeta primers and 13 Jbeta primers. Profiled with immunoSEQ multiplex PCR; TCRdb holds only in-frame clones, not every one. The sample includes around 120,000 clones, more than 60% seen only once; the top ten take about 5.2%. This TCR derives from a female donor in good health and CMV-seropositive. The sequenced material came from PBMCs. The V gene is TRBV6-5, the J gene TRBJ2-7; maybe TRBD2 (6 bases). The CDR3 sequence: CASSYGTPNPYEQYF. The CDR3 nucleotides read TGTGCCAGCAGTTACGGGACTCCCAACCCCTACGAGCAGTACTTC.